This T cell receptor (beta chain) was recorded in a study of blood T cells in healthy people across ages. Study conclusions and caveats: Bulk PBMC profiling left naive and antigen-experienced comparisons inconclusive. The study found more naive CD4+ cells and higher diversity in long-lived than aged donors. Lack of knowledge of donor CMV status possibly confounded expanded clonotype changes.

Sample-barcoded 5' priming and a J-beta primer mix drove a second PCR of about 6 to 12 cycles. Template switching added a 12-random-nucleotide identifier to every cDNA molecule. TCRdb passed the 5' RACE reads through MiXCR, listing each CDR3 protein once. The table has fewer than 2,000,000 distinct CDR3 sequences, roughly two fifths seen once. CDR1 and CDR2 from the germline V gene are SGHAT and FQNNGV. The V end was cut by 1 base, the J end by 0 bases, with 16 bases between. This CDR3 is 17 amino acids long. There are a few counts of this clonotype. Its specificity is not known. Sequencing was done on a sample of blood. The chain is built from TRBV11-2 and TRBJ2-7, with D tentatively TRBD1 (6 bases). The sequence was obtained from a human donor in good health. CDR3: CASSLGDRTYLSYEQYF. The CDR3 DNA reads TGTGCCAGCAGCTTAGGTGACAGGACTTACCTCTCCTACGAGCAGTACTTC. Supplemented by reference TRBV11-2 and TRBJ2-7, the full variable domain reads EAGVAQSPRYKIIEKRQSVAFWCNPISGHATLYWYQQILGQGPKLLIQFQNNGVVDDSQLPKDRFSAERLKGVDSTLKIQPAKLEDSAVYLCASSLGDRTYLSYEQYFGPGTRLTVT.